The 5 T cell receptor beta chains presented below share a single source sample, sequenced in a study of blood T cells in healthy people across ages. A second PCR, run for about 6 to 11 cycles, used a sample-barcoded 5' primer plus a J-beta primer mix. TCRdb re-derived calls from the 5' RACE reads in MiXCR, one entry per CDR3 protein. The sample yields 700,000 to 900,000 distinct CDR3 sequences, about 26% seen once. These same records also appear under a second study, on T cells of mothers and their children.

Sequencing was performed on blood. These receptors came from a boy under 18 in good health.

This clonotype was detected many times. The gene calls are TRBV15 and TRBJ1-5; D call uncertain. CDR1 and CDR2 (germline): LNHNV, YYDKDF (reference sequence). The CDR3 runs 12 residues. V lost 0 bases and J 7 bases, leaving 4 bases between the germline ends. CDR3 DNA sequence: TGTGCCACCAGCAGAGATCGCCAGCCCCAGCATTTT. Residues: CATSRDRQPQHF.

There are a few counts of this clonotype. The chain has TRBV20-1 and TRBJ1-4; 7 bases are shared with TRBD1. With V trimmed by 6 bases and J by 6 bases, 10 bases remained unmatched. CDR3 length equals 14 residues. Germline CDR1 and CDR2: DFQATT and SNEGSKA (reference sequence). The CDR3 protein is CSARGAGWDEKLFF. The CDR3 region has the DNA TGCAGTGCCAGGGGGGCAGGGTGGGATGAAAAACTGTTTTTT.

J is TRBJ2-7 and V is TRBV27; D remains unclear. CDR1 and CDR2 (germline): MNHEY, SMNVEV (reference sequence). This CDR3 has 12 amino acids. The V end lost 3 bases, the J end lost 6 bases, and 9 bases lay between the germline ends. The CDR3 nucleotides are TGTGCCAGCAGTTTGCTATCGGGCGAGCAGTACTTC. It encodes CASSLLSGEQYF.

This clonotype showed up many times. The CDR3 DNA follows: TGTGCCAGCAGCCAGGGAGGGGGCGATGGCTACACCTTC. Protein: CASSQGGGDGYTF. The chain uses TRBV7-9 and TRBJ1-2; 7 bases line up with TRBD1. Germline lookup yields CDR1 SEHNR and CDR2 FQNEAQ (reference sequence). The CDR3 runs 13 residues. V lost 5 bases, J lost 6 bases, and 6 bases stayed unmatched. Full variable domain (remainder filled in from reference TRBV7-9 and TRBJ1-2): DTGVSQNPRHKITKRGQNVTFRCDPISEHNRLYWYRQTLGQGPEFLTYFQNEAQLEKSRLLSDRFSAERPKGSFSTLEIQRTEQGDSAMYLCASSQGGGDGYTFGSGTRLTVV.

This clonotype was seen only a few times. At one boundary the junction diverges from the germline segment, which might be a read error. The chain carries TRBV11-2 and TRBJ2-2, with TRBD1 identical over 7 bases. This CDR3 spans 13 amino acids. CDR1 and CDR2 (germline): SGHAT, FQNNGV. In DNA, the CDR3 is TGTGCCAGCAGCGTAGACAGGGACGGGGAGCTGTTTTTT. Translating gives CASSVDRDGELFF. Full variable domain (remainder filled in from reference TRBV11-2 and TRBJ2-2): EAGVAQSPRYKIIEKRQSVAFWCNPISGHATLYWYQQILGQGPKLLIQFQNNGVVDDSQLPKDRFSAERLKGVDSTLKIQPAKLEDSAVYLCASSVDRDGELFFGEGSRLTVL.